This is a list of T cell receptor beta chains from one sample in a study of cytomegalovirus exposure and HLA in healthy donors. Profiling relied on immunoSEQ multiplex PCR, and the TCRdb table lists in-frame clones only, not all of them. This table has roughly 120,000 clones, roughly nine tenths appearing once. Material: PBMCs. The receptors shown here come from a man aged 18 to 29 in good health and CMV-seropositive. The CDR3 runs from the conserved cysteine through the conserved F or W. Fields, in order: clone size, D gene, J gene, V gene, CDR3 DNA, CDR3 protein. D genes are given only for firm matches. Size is stated for part of the rows, as once, few or many counts, or as a class when the clone is expanded.

abundance: -
d_gene: -
j_gene: TRBJ2-7
v_gene: TRBV18
CDR3nt: TGTGCCAGCTCACCACCAGCCTCCACCTACGAGCAGTACTTC
CDR3aa: CASSPPASTYEQYF

abundance: once
d_gene: -
j_gene: TRBJ2-7
v_gene: TRBV4-2
CDR3nt: TGTGCCAGCAGCCAAGAGGGACACACGAACTACGAGCAGTACTTC
CDR3aa: CASSQEGHTNYEQYF

abundance: -
d_gene: TRBD2
j_gene: TRBJ2-5
v_gene: TRBV5-1
CDR3nt: TGCGCCAGCAGCCCTGGACTAGCGGGGAAAGAGACCCAGTACTTC
CDR3aa: CASSPGLAGKETQYF

abundance: once
d_gene: TRBD1
j_gene: TRBJ2-3
v_gene: TRBV7-2
CDR3nt: TGTGCCAGCAGCCCTAGGACAGGGGGCACGCAGTCAGATACGCAGTATTTT
CDR3aa: CASSPRTGGTQSDTQYF

abundance: once
d_gene: -
j_gene: TRBJ2-7
v_gene: TRBV18
CDR3nt: TGTGCCAGCTCCCCCCGGGGGGCCGCCTACGAGCAGTACTTC
CDR3aa: CASSPRGAAYEQYF

abundance: -
d_gene: -
j_gene: TRBJ2-1
v_gene: TRBV5-6
CDR3nt: TGTGCCAGCAGCCAATCGGACAGAACCTACAATGAGCAGTTCTTC
CDR3aa: CASSQSDRTYNEQFF

abundance: -
d_gene: -
j_gene: TRBJ2-1
v_gene: TRBV9
CDR3nt: TGTGCCAGCAGCGTAGTACCGGGGGGCTCCTTCAATGAGCAGTTCTTC
CDR3aa: CASSVVPGGSFNEQFF

abundance: -
d_gene: TRBD2
j_gene: TRBJ2-3
v_gene: TRBV27
CDR3nt: TGTGCCAGCAGTCCAACTTCTCTAGCGGGGCGGTACACAGATACGCAGTATTTT
CDR3aa: CASSPTSLAGRYTDTQYF

abundance: -
d_gene: TRBD1
j_gene: TRBJ1-2
v_gene: TRBV18
CDR3nt: TGTGCCAGCTCACCCATCGGTCGGGGGACAGGGCATGGCTACACCTTC
CDR3aa: CASSPIGRGTGHGYTF

abundance: -
d_gene: -
j_gene: TRBJ1-1
v_gene: TRBV6-1
CDR3nt: TGTGCCAGCACAGGAACGTTGGCTTTCTTT
CDR3aa: CASTGTLAFF

abundance: -
d_gene: TRBD1
j_gene: TRBJ1-1
v_gene: TRBV11-2
CDR3nt: TGTGCCAGCAGCTTCGGACAGGGTGGGGCTTTCTTT
CDR3aa: CASSFGQGGAFF

abundance: -
d_gene: -
j_gene: TRBJ1-6
v_gene: TRBV7-8
CDR3nt: TGTGCCAGCAGCCCGGCCGGGTATAATTCACCCCTCCACTTT
CDR3aa: CASSPAGYNSPLHF

abundance: -
d_gene: -
j_gene: TRBJ1-6
v_gene: TRBV28
CDR3nt: TGTGCCAGCAGTAGAGCTCTCTATAATTCACCCCTCCACTTT
CDR3aa: CASSRALYNSPLHF

abundance: -
d_gene: -
j_gene: TRBJ1-1
v_gene: TRBV10-2
CDR3nt: TGCGCCAGCAGTGTAGGGAGGAGGACTGAAGCTTTCTTT
CDR3aa: CASSVGRRTEAFF

abundance: -
d_gene: -
j_gene: TRBJ1-1
v_gene: TRBV4-1
CDR3nt: TGCGCCAGCAGCCAGGGGCAAAGGCTGAACACTGAAGCTTTCTTT
CDR3aa: CASSQGQRLNTEAFF

abundance: -
d_gene: TRBD2
j_gene: TRBJ2-5
v_gene: TRBV27
CDR3nt: TGTGCCAGCAGTTTGAGGATAGCGGGGGGATTCCAAGAGACCCAGTACTTC
CDR3aa: CASSLRIAGGFQETQYF

abundance: -
d_gene: TRBD1
j_gene: TRBJ2-7
v_gene: TRBV25-1
CDR3nt: TGTGCCAGCTCCCGAGCCGGGACAGGGGGCAACGAGCAGTACTTC
CDR3aa: CASSRAGTGGNEQYF

abundance: -
d_gene: TRBD2
j_gene: TRBJ2-3
v_gene: TRBV5-5
CDR3nt: TGTGCCAGCAGCTTAAGCTCGCGGGGGGGCCCAGATACGCAGTATTTT
CDR3aa: CASSLSSRGGPDTQYF

abundance: -
d_gene: -
j_gene: TRBJ1-5
v_gene: TRBV6-5
CDR3nt: TGTGCCAGCAGTTCCCATAGCAATCAGCCCCAGCATTTT
CDR3aa: CASSSHSNQPQHF

abundance: -
d_gene: TRBD2
j_gene: TRBJ2-2
v_gene: TRBV10-1
CDR3nt: TGCGCCAGCAGTGAGGGGCGGGGGGATTGGGACACCGGGGAGCTGTTTTTT
CDR3aa: CASSEGRGDWDTGELFF

abundance: few
d_gene: TRBD2
j_gene: TRBJ2-7
v_gene: TRBV4-3
CDR3nt: TGCGCCAGCAGCCAAGAACCAGCGGGGGGACACGAGCAGTACTTC
CDR3aa: CASSQEPAGGHEQYF